Listed below are T cell receptor beta chains from one sample, sequenced in a study of cytomegalovirus exposure and HLA in healthy donors. Using immunoSEQ multiplex PCR, the repertoire was profiled, and TCRdb retains in-frame clones only, with some absent. The sample includes roughly 150,000 clones, 82% of them seen just once. Sequenced sample: PBMCs. The receptors here all came from a girl between 10 and 17 years old in good health and CMV-seropositive. Each CDR3 is given with its conserved first and last residue. A D gene is named only where the DNA matches it firmly. Clone size, where shown, is once, few, many, or a class for clones that have expanded.

- - TRBJ1-3 TRBV9 TGTGCCAGCAGCCCCCTGGGGCTGTTCGGTCCCTCTGGAAACACCATATATTTT CASSPLGLFGPSGNTIYF
- - TRBJ2-4 TRBV28 TGTGCCAGCAGCCGATTCGACAGGTATCTAGCCAAAAACATTCAGTACTTC CASSRFDRYLAKNIQYF
- - TRBJ2-3 TRBV29-1 TGCAGCGCGACCTCTAGCGACGACACAGATACGCAGTATTTT CSATSSDDTDTQYF
- - TRBJ2-7 TRBV6-6 TGTGCCAGCAGTTACTTAATCCGGTGGAGCGAGCAGTACTTC CASSYLIRWSEQYF
- - TRBJ2-3 TRBV5-8 TGTGCCAGCAGCTTACAGGGCACAGATACGCAGTATTTT CASSLQGTDTQYF
- - TRBJ1-3 TRBV6-5 TGTGCCAGCAGTTACTCGATGGGCAGCTCTGGAAACACCATATATTTT CASSYSMGSSGNTIYF
TRBD1 - TRBJ1-2 TRBV18 TGTGCCAGCTCACCCAACCGGGACAGCTATGGCTACACCTTC CASSPNRDSYGYTF
- - TRBJ2-7 TRBV29-1 TGCAGCGTTGAAGGGTCCTCGGAGAACCCTAGCCACGAGCAGTACTTC CSVEGSSENPSHEQYF
- - TRBJ1-2 TRBV12-2 TGTGCAACCCCAGCCAGGAACTATGGCTACACCTTC CATPARNYGYTF
- - TRBJ2-3 TRBV9 TGTGCCAGCAGCGATCGAGATACGCAGTATTTT CASSDRDTQYF
- few TRBJ1-2 TRBV6-1 TGTGCCAGCAGTGGGAGGGTGGGGATCCAGATTACTTATGGCTACACCTTC CASSGRVGIQITYGYTF
- - TRBJ2-6 TRBV6-1 TGTGCCAGCAATCTAGGGGGCTCTGGGGCCAACGTCCTGACTTTC CASNLGGSGANVLTF
- - TRBJ1-6 TRBV7-8 TGTGCCAGCAGCCAAAAACGAGCAGGGAACAATTCACCCCTCCACTTT CASSQKRAGNNSPLHF
- once TRBJ2-1 TRBV5-1 TGCGCCAGCAGCTATGGTAGGGGGAATGGGCAGTTCTTC CASSYGRGNGQFF
- - TRBJ1-5 TRBV6-5 TGTGCCAGCAGCACACAGAGCAATCAGCCCCAGCATTTT CASSTQSNQPQHF
- - TRBJ2-6 TRBV5-6 TGTGCCAGCAGCTTGGGTACTGGGGCCAACGTCCTGACTTTC CASSLGTGANVLTF
- - TRBJ2-1 TRBV7-2 TGTGCCAGCAGCACCGCTTACAGCTCCTACAATGAGCAGTTCTTC CASSTAYSSYNEQFF
TRBD1 - TRBJ2-3 TRBV10-2 TGCGCCAGCAGTGAGTGCCCCCCCGGGCAGGGGGCTAGCACAGATACGCAGTATTTT CASSECPPGQGASTDTQYF
TRBD2 - TRBJ2-7 TRBV29-1 TGCAGCGTTGTGGGGGGGAGGAACGAGCAGTACTTC CSVVGGRNEQYF
TRBD1 - TRBJ1-1 TRBV7-9 TGTGCCAGCAGCTTAGTAGGAAACAGGGGGAACACTGAAGCTTTCTTT CASSLVGNRGNTEAFF
- - TRBJ2-1 TRBV5-1 TGCGCCAGCAGTTCCGGACTGGAAACCTACAATGAGCAGTTCTTC CASSSGLETYNEQFF
TRBD2 - TRBJ2-7 TRBV10-3 TGTGCCATCAGGGCCGTCACTAGCGGCTACGAGCAGTACTTC CAIRAVTSGYEQYF
- - TRBJ1-2 TRBV7-9 TGTGCCAGCAGCCTGGTGGGCTTCGACTATGGCTACACCTTC CASSLVGFDYGYTF
TRBD2 - TRBJ2-1 TRBV30 TGTGCCTGTCTTAGCGGGACGTCCTCCTCCTACAATGAGCAGTTCTTC CACLSGTSSSYNEQFF
TRBD1 once TRBJ1-4 TRBV19 TGTGCCAGTAGCCCCAGGGGGGTCGCAACTAATGAAAAACTGTTTTTT CASSPRGVATNEKLFF
TRBD1 - TRBJ1-1 TRBV7-9 TGTGCCAGCAGCAGTGGGACAGGGCAAGCTTTCTTT CASSSGTGQAFF
TRBD2 - TRBJ2-1 TRBV4-2 TGTGCCAGCAGCCAAGATCAAGCGGGAGCCTACAATGAGCAGTTCTTC CASSQDQAGAYNEQFF
- - TRBJ2-7 TRBV19 TGTGCCAGTAGTAGGACTTACGACCGTGACGAGCAGTACTTC CASSRTYDRDEQYF
- - TRBJ2-7 TRBV18 TGTGCCAGCTCACCACCTGCAGGGACCTACGAGCAGTACTTC CASSPPAGTYEQYF
- - TRBJ1-2 TRBV27 TGTGCCAGCAGTTCCTTCAGGACAACTAACTATGGCTACACCTTC CASSSFRTTNYGYTF
- - TRBJ1-5 TRBV6-7 TGTGCCAGCAGTTACGGGAGGGATCAGCCCCAGCATTTT CASSYGRDQPQHF
- - TRBJ1-4 TRBV28 TGTGCCAGCAGTTTATCCGGGGGGCCGGGCGAAAAACTGTTTTTT CASSLSGGPGEKLFF
- once TRBJ1-4 TRBV28 TGTGCCAGCAGTTCACAGGGCTTGGATGAAAAACTGTTTTTT CASSSQGLDEKLFF
TRBD2 - TRBJ2-3 TRBV7-9 TGTGCCAGCAGCCCCGGACTAGGGGCAGATACGCAGTATTTT CASSPGLGADTQYF
- - TRBJ1-4 TRBV5-1 TGCGCCAGCAGCTTGGAGGCGGCAGGGGTAGATGAAAAACTGTTTTTT CASSLEAAGVDEKLFF
TRBD2 - TRBJ2-1 TRBV7-8 TGTGCCAGCAGCTTAGTTCTAGCGGGAGGGTCCTCCTACAATGAGCAGTTCTTC CASSLVLAGGSSYNEQFF
- - TRBJ2-2 TRBV28 TGTGCCAGCAGTTCCCTGACAGACAACACCGGGGAGCTGTTTTTT CASSSLTDNTGELFF
- - TRBJ1-4 TRBV18 TGTGCCAGCTCACGAGGACATAATGAAAAACTGTTTTTT CASSRGHNEKLFF
- once TRBJ1-2 TRBV19 TGTGCCAGTAGCACAAAGGGGCCAGGGTTTGGCTACACCTTC CASSTKGPGFGYTF
- - TRBJ1-1 TRBV6-5 TGTGCCAGCAGATTCTACAGGGAAGACGCTGAAGCTTTCTTT CASRFYREDAEAFF
TRBD1 - TRBJ1-3 TRBV6-6 TGTGCCAGCAGCCGGGACAGGTCGGAAAACACCATATATTTT CASSRDRSENTIYF
- - TRBJ1-5 TRBV6-1 TGTGCCAGCAGTGAGGCCAACGCGGGCAATCAGCCCCAGCATTTT CASSEANAGNQPQHF
TRBD2 - TRBJ2-7 TRBV7-6 TGTGCCAGCAGTCACGCGAGTTGGGCGGGAGGGGCCTACGAGCAGTACTTC CASSHASWAGGAYEQYF
TRBD1 - TRBJ1-2 TRBV11-2 TGTGCCAGCAGCTTCTCCCGGGACAGTAACTATGGCCACACCTTC CASSFSRDSNYGHTF